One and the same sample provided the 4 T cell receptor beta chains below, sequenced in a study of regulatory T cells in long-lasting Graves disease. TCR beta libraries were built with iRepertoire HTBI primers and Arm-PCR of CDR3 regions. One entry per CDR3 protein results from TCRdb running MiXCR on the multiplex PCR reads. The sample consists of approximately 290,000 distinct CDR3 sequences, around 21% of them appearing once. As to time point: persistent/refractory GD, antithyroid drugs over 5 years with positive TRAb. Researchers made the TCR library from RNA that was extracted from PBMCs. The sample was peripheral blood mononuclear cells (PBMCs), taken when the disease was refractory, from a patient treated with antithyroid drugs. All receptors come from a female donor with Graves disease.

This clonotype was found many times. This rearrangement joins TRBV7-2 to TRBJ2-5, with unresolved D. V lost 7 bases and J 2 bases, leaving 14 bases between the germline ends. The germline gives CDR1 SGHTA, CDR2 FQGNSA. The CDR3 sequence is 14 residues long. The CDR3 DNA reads TGTGCCAGCAAAAGGATGAGAGGTCAAGAGACCCAGTACTTC. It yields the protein CASKRMRGQETQYF.

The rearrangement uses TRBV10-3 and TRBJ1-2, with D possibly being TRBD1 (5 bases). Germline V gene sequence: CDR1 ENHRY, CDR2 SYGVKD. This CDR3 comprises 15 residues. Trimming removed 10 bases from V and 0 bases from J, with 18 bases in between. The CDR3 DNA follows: TGTGCCACTCGCCCCGGGGACGGTTCTAACTATGGCTACACCTTC. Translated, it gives CATRPGDGSNYGYTF.

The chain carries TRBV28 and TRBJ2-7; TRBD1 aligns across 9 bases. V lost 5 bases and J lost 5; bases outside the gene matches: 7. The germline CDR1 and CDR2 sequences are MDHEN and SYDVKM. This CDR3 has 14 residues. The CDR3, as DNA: TGTGCCAGCAGTGCGGGACAGGGATTCGACGAGCAGTACTTC. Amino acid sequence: CASSAGQGFDEQYF.

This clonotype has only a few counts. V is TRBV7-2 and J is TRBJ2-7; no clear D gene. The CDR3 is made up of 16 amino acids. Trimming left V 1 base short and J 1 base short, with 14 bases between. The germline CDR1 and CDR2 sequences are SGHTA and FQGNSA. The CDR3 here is CASSLVKGLGSYEQYF. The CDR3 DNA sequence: TGTGCCAGCAGCTTAGTAAAGGGCCTTGGGTCCTACGAGCAGTACTTC.